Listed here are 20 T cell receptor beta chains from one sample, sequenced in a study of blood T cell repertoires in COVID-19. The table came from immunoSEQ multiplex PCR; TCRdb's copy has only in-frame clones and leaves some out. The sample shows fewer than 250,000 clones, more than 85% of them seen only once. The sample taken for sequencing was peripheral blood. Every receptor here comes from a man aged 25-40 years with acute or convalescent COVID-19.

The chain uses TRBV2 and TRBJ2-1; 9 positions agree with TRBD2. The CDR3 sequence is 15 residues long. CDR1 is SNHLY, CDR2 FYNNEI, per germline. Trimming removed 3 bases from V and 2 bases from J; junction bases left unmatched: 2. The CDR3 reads CASSELAGPYNEQFF. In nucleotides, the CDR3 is TGTGCCAGCAGTGAGCTAGCGGGGCCCTACAATGAGCAGTTCTTC.

For the CDR3, the DNA is TGTGCCAGCTCACCGTGGGACAGCTCTGGAAACACCATATATTTT. It codes for CASSPWDSSGNTIYF. The chain recombines TRBV18 with TRBJ1-3; 7 bases map to TRBD1. Trimming took 3 bases from V and 0 from J; bases not matched to a gene: 2. The germline V gene encodes CDR1 KGHSH and CDR2 LQKENI. The CDR3 contains 15 residues.

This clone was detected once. The CDR3 is CASSVLNEQFF. The DNA for the CDR3 is TGTGCCAGCAGTGTCCTCAATGAGCAGTTCTTC. The chain combines TRBV7-9 with TRBJ2-1; D uncertain. Germline lookup yields CDR1 SEHNR and CDR2 FQNEAQ (reference sequence). The V end lost 6 bases, the J end lost 6 bases, and 6 bases lay between the germline ends. The CDR3 contains 11 residues.

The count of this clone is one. The CDR3 spells CASSPARTGHYEQYF. CDR3 nucleotide sequence: TGTGCCAGCAGTCCAGCACGGACAGGTCACTACGAGCAGTACTTC. The V call is TRBV27, the J call TRBJ2-7, with 7 bases fitting TRBD1. After removal of 5 bases from V and 3 bases from J, the junction contained 10 bases not matched to a gene. Germline-derived CDR1 and CDR2 are MNHEY and SMNVEV (reference sequence). The CDR3 sequence is 15 residues long.

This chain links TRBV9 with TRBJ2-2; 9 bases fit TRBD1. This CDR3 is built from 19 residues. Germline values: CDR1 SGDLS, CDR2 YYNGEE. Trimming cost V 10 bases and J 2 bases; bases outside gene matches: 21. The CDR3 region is CAPPEQGAGGPQNTGELFF. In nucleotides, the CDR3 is TGTGCCCCACCGGAACAGGGGGCAGGGGGACCCCAAAACACCGGGGAGCTGTTTTTT.

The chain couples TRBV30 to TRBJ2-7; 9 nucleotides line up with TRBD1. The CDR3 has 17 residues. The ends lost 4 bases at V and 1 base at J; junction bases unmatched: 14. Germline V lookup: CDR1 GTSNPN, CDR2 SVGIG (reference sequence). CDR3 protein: CAWTTWLGQGSSYEQYF. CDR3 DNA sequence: TGTGCCTGGACGACCTGGCTGGGACAGGGTTCGTCCTACGAGCAGTACTTC.

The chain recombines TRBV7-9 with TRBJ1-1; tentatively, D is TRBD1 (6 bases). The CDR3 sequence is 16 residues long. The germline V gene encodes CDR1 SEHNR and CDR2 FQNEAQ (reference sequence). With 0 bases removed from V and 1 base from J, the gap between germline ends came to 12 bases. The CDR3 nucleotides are TGTGCCAGCAGCTTAGCCCGGACAGAATGGAACACTGAAGCTTTCTTT. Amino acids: CASSLARTEWNTEAFF.

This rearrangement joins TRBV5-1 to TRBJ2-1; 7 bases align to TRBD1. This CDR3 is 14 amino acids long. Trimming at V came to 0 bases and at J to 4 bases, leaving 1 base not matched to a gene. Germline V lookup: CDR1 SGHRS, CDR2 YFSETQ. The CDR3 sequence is CASSLGQGYNEQFF. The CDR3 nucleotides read TGCGCCAGCAGCTTGGGACAGGGTTACAATGAGCAGTTCTTC.

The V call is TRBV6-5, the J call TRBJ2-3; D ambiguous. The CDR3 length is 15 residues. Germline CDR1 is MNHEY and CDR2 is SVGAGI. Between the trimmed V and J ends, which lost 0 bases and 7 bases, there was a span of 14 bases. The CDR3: CASSYSIALRNTQYF. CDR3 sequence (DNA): TGTGCCAGCAGTTACTCTATCGCCCTGAGGAATACGCAGTATTTT.

CDR3 sequence: CASSPGGTAGGTEAFF. The CDR3 DNA sequence: TGTGCCAGCTCACCAGGGGGAACGGCGGGAGGGACTGAAGCTTTCTTT. The chain couples TRBV18 to TRBJ1-1, with D maybe TRBD1 (5 bases). V lost 2 bases to trimming and J lost 5 bases, with 18 bases between them. Germline CDR1 is KGHSH and CDR2 is LQKENI. The CDR3 is made up of 16 amino acids. The full variable domain, its missing parts supplied by reference TRBV18 and TRBJ1-1, is NAGVMQNPRHLVRRRGQEARLRCSPMKGHSHVYWYRQLPEEGLKFMVYLQKENIIDESGMPKERFSAEFPKEGPSILRIQQVVRGDSAAYFCASSPGGTAGGTEAFFGQGTRLTVV.

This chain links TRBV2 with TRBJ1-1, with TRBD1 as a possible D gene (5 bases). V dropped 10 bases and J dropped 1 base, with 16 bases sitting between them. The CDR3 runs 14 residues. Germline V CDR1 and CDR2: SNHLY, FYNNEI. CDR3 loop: CATLFWGGNTEAFF. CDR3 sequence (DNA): TGTGCCACCCTTTTTTGGGGGGGGAACACTGAAGCTTTCTTT.

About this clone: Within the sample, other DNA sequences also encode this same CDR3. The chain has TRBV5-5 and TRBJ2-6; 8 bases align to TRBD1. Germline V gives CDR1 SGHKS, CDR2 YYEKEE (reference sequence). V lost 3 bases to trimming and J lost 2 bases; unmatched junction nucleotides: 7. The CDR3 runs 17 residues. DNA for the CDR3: TGTGCCAGCAGCTGGGGACAGGATGGAGCTGGGGCCAACGTCCTGACTTTC. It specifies CASSWGQDGAGANVLTF.

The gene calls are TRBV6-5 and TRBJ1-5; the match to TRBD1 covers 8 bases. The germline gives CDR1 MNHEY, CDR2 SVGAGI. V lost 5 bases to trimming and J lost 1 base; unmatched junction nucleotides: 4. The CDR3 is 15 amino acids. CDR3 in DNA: TGTGCCAGCAGTAGAGACAGGGGCAGCAATCAGCCCCAGCATTTT. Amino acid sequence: CASSRDRGSNQPQHF.

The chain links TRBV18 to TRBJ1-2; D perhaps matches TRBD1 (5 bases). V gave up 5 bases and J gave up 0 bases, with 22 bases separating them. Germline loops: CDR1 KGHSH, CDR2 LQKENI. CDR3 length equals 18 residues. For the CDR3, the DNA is TGTGCCAGCTCAACAACATCATGGCAGGGCTTAGCTAACTATGGCTACACCTTC. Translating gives CASSTTSWQGLANYGYTF. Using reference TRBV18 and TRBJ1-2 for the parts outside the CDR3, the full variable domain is NAGVMQNPRHLVRRRGQEARLRCSPMKGHSHVYWYRQLPEEGLKFMVYLQKENIIDESGMPKERFSAEFPKEGPSILRIQQVVRGDSAAYFCASSTTSWQGLANYGYTFGSGTRLTVV.

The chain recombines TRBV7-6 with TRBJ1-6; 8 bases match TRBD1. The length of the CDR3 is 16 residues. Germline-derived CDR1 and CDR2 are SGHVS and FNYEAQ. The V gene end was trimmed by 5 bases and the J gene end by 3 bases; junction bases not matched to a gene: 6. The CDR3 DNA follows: TGTGCCAGCAGCCCGATGACAGGGGTCTATAATTCACCCCTCCACTTT. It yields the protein CASSPMTGVYNSPLHF.

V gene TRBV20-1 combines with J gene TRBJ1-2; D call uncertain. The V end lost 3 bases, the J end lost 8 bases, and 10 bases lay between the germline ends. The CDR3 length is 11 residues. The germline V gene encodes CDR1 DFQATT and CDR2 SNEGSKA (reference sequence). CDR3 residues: CSASPGLGYTF. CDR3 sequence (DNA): TGCAGTGCTAGTCCCGGGTTGGGCTACACCTTC.

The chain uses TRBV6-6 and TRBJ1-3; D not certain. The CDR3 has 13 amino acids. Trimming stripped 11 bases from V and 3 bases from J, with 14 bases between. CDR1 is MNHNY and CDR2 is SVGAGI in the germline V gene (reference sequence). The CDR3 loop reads CAGSTERGNTIYF. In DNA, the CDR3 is TGTGCCGGCTCTACGGAGCGTGGAAACACCATATATTTT.

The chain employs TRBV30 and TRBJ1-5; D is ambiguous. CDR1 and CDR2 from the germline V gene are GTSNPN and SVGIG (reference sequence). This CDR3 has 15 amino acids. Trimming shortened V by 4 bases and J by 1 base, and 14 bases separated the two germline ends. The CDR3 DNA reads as TGTGCCTGGAAACTGGCGGGATCAAGCAATCAGCCCCAGCATTTT. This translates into CAWKLAGSSNQPQHF.

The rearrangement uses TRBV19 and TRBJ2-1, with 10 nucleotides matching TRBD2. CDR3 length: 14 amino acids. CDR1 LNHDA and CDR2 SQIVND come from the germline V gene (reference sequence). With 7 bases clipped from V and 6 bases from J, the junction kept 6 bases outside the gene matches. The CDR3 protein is CASTLGLASNEQFF. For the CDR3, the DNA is TGTGCCAGTACCCTGGGACTAGCGAGCAATGAGCAGTTCTTC.

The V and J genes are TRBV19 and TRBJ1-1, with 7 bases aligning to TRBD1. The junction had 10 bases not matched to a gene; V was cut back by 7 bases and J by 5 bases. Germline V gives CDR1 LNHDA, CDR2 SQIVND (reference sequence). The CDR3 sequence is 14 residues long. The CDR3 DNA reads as TGTGCCAGTAATAACAGGGGAAGGGTTACTGAAGCTTTCTTT. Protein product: CASNNRGRVTEAFF. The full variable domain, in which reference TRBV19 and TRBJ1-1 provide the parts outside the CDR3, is DGGITQSPKYLFRKEGQNVTLSCEQNLNHDAMYWYRQDPGQGLRLIYYSQIVNDFQKGDIAEGYSVSREKKESFPLTVTSAQKNPTAFYLCASNNRGRVTEAFFGQGTRLTVV.